One and the same sample provided the 27 T cell receptor beta chains below, sequenced in a study of cytomegalovirus exposure and HLA in healthy donors (dated by TCRdb to about 2017). The method was the immunoSEQ multiplex PCR assay. A mixture of 60 forward primers for TCR Vbeta segments and 13 reverse primers for TCR Jbeta segments was used in the multiplex PCR. TCRdb re-hosts the immuneACCESS table, in-frame sequences only. Its copies lack some clones; in the studies checked, an unresolved V gene accounts for under half of them, and the cause for the rest is not known. Here the sample has roughly 110,000 clones; roughly 70% occur a single time. The ten largest account for roughly 3% of the sample. Material: PBMCs. Source of these receptors: a male donor in good health and CMV-seropositive.

The V gene is TRBV18, the J gene TRBJ2-1; 10 bases are a match to TRBD2. CDR3 length equals 17 residues. Germline values: CDR1 KGHSH, CDR2 LQKENI. The V segment lost 3 bases and the J segment 8 bases; nucleotides outside the gene matches: 13. The DNA of the CDR3 is TGTGCCAGCTCACCCCGAAGCGGGAGGGAGGTCGCCCATGAGCAGTTCTTC. Translating it yields CASSPRSGREVAHEQFF.

The V and J genes are TRBV19 and TRBJ1-1; D may be TRBD1 (5 bases). V lost 0 bases and J 1 base, leaving 15 bases between the germline ends. CDR3 size: 17 residues. Looked up from germline, CDR1 is LNHDA and CDR2 is SQIVND (reference sequence). The CDR3 DNA sequence: TGTGCCAGTAGTATAGATCCTCAGGGTCGAACGAACACTGAAGCTTTCTTT. This gives the protein CASSIDPQGRTNTEAFF. The full variable domain, in which reference TRBV19 and TRBJ1-1 provide the parts outside the CDR3, is DGGITQSPKYLFRKEGQNVTLSCEQNLNHDAMYWYRQDPGQGLRLIYYSQIVNDFQKGDIAEGYSVSREKKESFPLTVTSAQKNPTAFYLCASSIDPQGRTNTEAFFGQGTRLTVV.

This sequence joins TRBV5-1 and TRBJ2-3; D not certain. Germline-derived CDR1 and CDR2 are SGHRS and YFSETQ. The CDR3 runs to 14 residues. Trimming shortened V by 6 bases and J by 3 bases, and 14 bases separated the two germline ends. The CDR3 spells CASNKILATDTQYF. For the CDR3, the DNA is TGCGCCAGCAATAAAATCCTTGCGACAGATACGCAGTATTTT.

This clone was counted a few times. V and J are TRBV7-3 and TRBJ2-1; 9 bases match TRBD1. Germline V CDR1 and CDR2: SGHTA, FQGTGA. This CDR3 is built from 14 residues. V shed 2 bases, J shed 6 bases, and the junction held 2 bases outside the gene matches. The CDR3 loop is CASSLGDRVNEQFF. The CDR3 nucleotides read TGTGCCAGCAGCTTAGGGGACAGGGTCAATGAGCAGTTCTTC.

The chain combines TRBV5-4 with TRBJ2-3; 7 bases are shared with TRBD2. The V segment lost 0 bases and the J segment 3 bases; nucleotides outside the gene matches: 7. Germline assignment: CDR1 SGHNT and CDR2 YYREEE (reference sequence). The CDR3 is 16 residues long. The CDR3 region is CASSLGHNGRTDTQYF. The CDR3 DNA reads TGTGCCAGCAGCTTGGGCCATAACGGGAGGACAGATACGCAGTATTTT. The variable domain in full, with the rest retrieved from reference TRBV5-4 and TRBJ2-3, is ETGVTQSPTHLIKTRGQQVTLRCSSQSGHNTVSWYQQALGQGPQFIFQYYREEENGRGNFPPRFSGLQFPNYSSELNVNALELDDSALYLCASSLGHNGRTDTQYFGPGTRLTVL.

The sample holds a few counts of this clone. The V call is TRBV5-1, the J call TRBJ2-1; D may be TRBD2 (7 bases). The CDR3 length is 15 residues. Trimming shortened V by 7 bases and J by 2 bases, and 16 bases separated the two germline ends. The V gene's germline CDR1 is SGHRS and CDR2 YFSETQ. The CDR3 DNA sequence: TGCGCCAGCGGCCTCATGGGGGGGCCCTACAATGAGCAGTTCTTC. It is translated as CASGLMGGPYNEQFF.

This rearrangement joins TRBV30 to TRBJ2-7, with 7 bases identical to TRBD2. The length of the CDR3 is 14 residues. The trim removed 2 bases at V and 0 bases at J, leaving 4 bases unmatched. Per germline, CDR1 GTSNPN and CDR2 SVGIG (reference sequence). The CDR3 region is CAWSSGLVSYEQYF. The CDR3 DNA reads TGTGCCTGGAGTAGCGGACTAGTCTCCTACGAGCAGTACTTC.

The CDR3 nucleotides are TGTGCCAGAAGCCCGCCCGGGAGGGGCAGGGGGTATCAGCCCCAGCATTTT. This encodes CARSPPGRGRGYQPQHF. The V gene is TRBV5-3, the J gene TRBJ1-5, with 7 positions matching TRBD1. TRBV5-3 is designated an ORF whose function remains uncertain. V was pared by 4 bases and J by 5 bases, with 15 bases of the junction left unmatched. The CDR3 totals 17 residues.

The chain has TRBV28 and TRBJ1-1; D might be TRBD1 (5 bases). CDR1 is MDHEN, CDR2 SYDVKM, per germline. The V gene lost 7 bases and the J gene lost 0 bases, with 18 bases spanning the gap. This CDR3 is 16 amino acids long. This CDR3 reads CASMRSPREVNTEAFF. The CDR3 nucleotides are TGTGCCAGCATGCGCAGCCCCAGGGAGGTGAACACTGAAGCTTTCTTT.

The genes are TRBV5-1 and TRBJ1-1, with 8 nucleotides matching TRBD1. V shed 0 bases and J 5 bases; nucleotides not matched to a gene: 6. The germline V gene encodes CDR1 SGHRS and CDR2 YFSETQ. This CDR3 is 15 amino acids long. The CDR3 reads CASSLDTGGGTEAFF. As DNA, the CDR3 is TGCGCCAGCAGCTTGGATACAGGGGGAGGGACTGAAGCTTTCTTT.

The chain combines TRBV7-2 with TRBJ1-1; D unresolved. In germline, CDR1 is SGHTA, CDR2 FQGNSA. The CDR3 consists of 13 residues. Trimming left V 4 bases short and J 4 bases short, with 10 bases between. The chain's CDR3 is CASSWAGPTEAFF. The CDR3 DNA reads TGTGCCAGCAGCTGGGCGGGTCCCACTGAAGCTTTCTTT.

The V call is TRBV29-1, the J call TRBJ2-5; a weak D match, TRBD2 (6 bases). The J call may be mistaken, given a closer DNA end match to TRBJ2-7. CDR3 size: 14 residues. The germline V gene has CDR1 SQVTM and CDR2 ANQGSEA. The CDR3 region has the DNA TGCAGCGTCAGACCTACTAGCTTTCTCTACGAGCAGTACTTC. Translated, it gives CSVRPTSFLYEQYF.

This chain connects TRBV5-8 to TRBJ2-1; D gene uncertain. The CDR3 loop spans 16 amino acids. V dropped 0 bases and J dropped 4 bases, with 14 bases sitting between them. The germline V gene encodes CDR1 SGHTS and CDR2 YDEGEE. This CDR3 is CASSLVPGRRYNEQFF. In DNA form, the CDR3 reads TGTGCCAGCAGCTTGGTCCCTGGGCGCCGATACAATGAGCAGTTCTTC.

This clone was detected a few times. V is TRBV9 and J is TRBJ1-3; D is possibly TRBD1 (5 bases). In germline, CDR1 is SGDLS, CDR2 YYNGEE. Trimming removed 2 bases from V and 2 bases from J, with 11 bases in between. The CDR3 consists of 15 residues. CDR3 protein: CASSVGGNTGNTIYF. CDR3 DNA: TGTGCCAGCAGCGTGGGGGGTAATACTGGAAACACCATATATTTT.

In DNA, the CDR3 is TGTGCCAGCAGCTTTGCGCCAGGGAAGAGCAAAAACATTCAGTACTTC. It translates to CASSFAPGKSKNIQYF. V gene TRBV12-1 combines with J gene TRBJ2-4; the D call TRBD1 from the table was never checked on the DNA. TRBV12-1 is marked as a pseudogene. CDR3 size: 16 residues.

CDR3 DNA: TGCGCCAGCAGCCAGTACAGGGGATACGAGCAGTACTTC. Encoded protein: CASSQYRGYEQYF. The chain recombines TRBV4-3 with TRBJ2-7; 7 bases match TRBD1. The CDR3 length is 13 residues. Trimming cost V 3 bases and J 4 bases; bases outside gene matches: 3. From germline, CDR1 is LGHNA and CDR2 YSLEER.

J is TRBJ2-7 and V is TRBV7-8, with 9 nucleotides matching TRBD1. This CDR3 region has 14 residues. Trimming at V came to 5 bases and at J to 7 bases, leaving 9 bases not matched to a gene. Germline assignment: CDR1 SGHVS and CDR2 FQNEAQ. This CDR3 reads CASSPRDRAGEQYF. CDR3 DNA: TGTGCCAGCAGCCCCCGGGACAGGGCAGGGGAGCAGTACTTC.

The V gene is TRBV5-6, the J gene TRBJ2-5; D gene uncertain. CDR1 and CDR2 from the germline V gene are SGHDT and YYEEEE. Trimming removed 5 bases at V and 3 bases at J, with 5 bases between. The CDR3 is 11 amino acids. In nucleotides, the CDR3 is TGTGCCAGCAGTTCAAAAGAGACCCAGTACTTC. Translated, it gives CASSSKETQYF.

The chain recombines TRBV4-2 with TRBJ2-2; 7 positions match TRBD1. Trimming took 3 bases from V and 7 from J; bases not matched to a gene: 5. The length of the CDR3 is 14 residues. Germline CDR1 and CDR2: LGHNA and YNFKEQ. The CDR3 sequence: CASSHEQGNGELFF. In DNA, the CDR3 is TGTGCCAGCAGCCACGAACAGGGGAACGGGGAGCTGTTTTTT.

This clone was observed a single time. The chain has TRBV4-2 and TRBJ2-7, with D possibly being TRBD2 (7 bases). The germline V gene has CDR1 LGHNA and CDR2 YNFKEQ. Trimming took 0 bases from V and 6 from J, leaving 24 bases between them. This CDR3 comprises 18 residues. The CDR3 DNA follows: TGTGCCAGCAGCCAAGATCTTATGGGGGGGCGCCCCGGGTTCGAGCAGTACTTC. It translates to CASSQDLMGGRPGFEQYF.

The chain recombines TRBV19 with TRBJ1-6, with D unclear. Germline V gives CDR1 LNHDA, CDR2 SQIVND (reference sequence). V shed 1 base and J shed 10 bases, with 8 bases lying between them. CDR3 size: 13 residues. Here the CDR3 DNA reads TGTGCCAGTAGTATAGTCCTATCGTCACCCCTCCACTTT. The encoded protein is CASSIVLSSPLHF.

The chain is built from TRBV27 and TRBJ2-3; possible D gene TRBD2, 6 bases. This CDR3 is built from 13 residues. Germline-derived CDR1 and CDR2 are MNHEY and SMNVEV (reference sequence). V was pared by 8 bases and J by 2 bases, with 11 bases between. The chain's CDR3 is CASSGESTDTQYF. The CDR3 nucleotides are TGTGCCAGCTCGGGGGAATCCACAGATACGCAGTATTTT.

The rearrangement links TRBV29-1 to TRBJ1-4, with no clear D. The CDR3 loop spans 14 amino acids. Per the germline V gene, CDR1 is SQVTM and CDR2 is ANQGSEA. Trimming left V 4 bases short and J 8 bases short, with 17 bases between. The CDR3 coding sequence is TGCAGCGTTGGACCCTTAGGAGGAGTCGAAAAACTGTTTTTT. The encoded protein is CSVGPLGGVEKLFF.

With regard to this clone: One end of the junction is discordant with germline, which a read error may explain. J is TRBJ1-2 and V is TRBV5-1; 8 nucleotides match TRBD1. The CDR3 has 14 amino acids. Germline lookup yields CDR1 SGHRS and CDR2 YFSETQ. The CDR3 protein is CASSAGQGGYGYPF. CDR3 DNA sequence: TGCGCCAGCAGCGCCGGACAGGGAGGCTATGGCTACCCCTTC.

The chain joins TRBV6-5 to TRBJ1-6; no clear D gene. There are 16 residues in the CDR3. Germline V lookup: CDR1 MNHEY, CDR2 SVGAGI. Trimming took off 0 bases at V and 1 base at J, with 7 bases between the two ends. The CDR3 sequence is CASSYSRDSYNSPLHF. CDR3 nucleotide sequence: TGTGCCAGCAGTTACTCGCGGGATTCCTATAATTCACCCCTCCACTTT.

In its sample, this clone was seen a few times. The chain recombines TRBV15 with TRBJ1-3; D unclear. From germline, CDR1 is LNHNV and CDR2 YYDKDF (reference sequence). The CDR3 sequence is 16 residues long. Trimming removed 0 bases from V and 2 bases from J, with 11 bases in between. CDR3 sequence (DNA): TGTGCCACCAGCAGAGAGGCCAGATCAACTGGAAACACCATATATTTT. Residues: CATSREARSTGNTIYF.

This clone was detected a few times. The chain uses TRBV6-1 and TRBJ1-2; TRBD1 aligns across 9 bases. The ends lost 3 bases at V and 7 bases at J; junction bases unmatched: 12. This CDR3 has 16 amino acids. Germline V gene lookup returns CDR1 MNHNS and CDR2 SASEGT. The CDR3 DNA follows: TGTGCCAGCAGTGAGACCGGGACAGGGCGAATTGGTGGCTACACCTTC. Encoded protein: CASSETGTGRIGGYTF.